Shown below are 29 T cell receptor beta chains from a single sample sequenced in a study of T cell responses to AZD1222 COVID-19 vaccine (dated by TCRdb to the early 2020s). The library came from the immunoSEQ multiplex PCR assay. Imported from immuneACCESS, the table was reduced by TCRdb to in-frame sequences with V and J called. These copies leave out some clones; in studies compared against another copy, an unresolved V gene accounts for under half, and the cause of the remainder is not known. The table for this sample lists roughly 110,000 clones; approximately 87% of them were counted only once. The top ten clones comprise roughly an eighth of the sample. The sample's time point label is to be understood as: baseline before first vaccination. The sample in question was peripheral blood, obtained on day 0 of AZD1222 vaccination. The receptors come from an adult in good health.

This clone was counted a single time. The chain employs TRBV7-6 and TRBJ1-2; 7 bases fit TRBD1. The CDR3 is 14 amino acids. The V gene end was trimmed by 5 bases and the J gene end by 6 bases; junction bases not matched to a gene: 9. Germline V lookup: CDR1 SGHVS, CDR2 FNYEAQ. This chain's CDR3 is CASSLRQGLDGYTF. The CDR3 bases are TGTGCCAGCAGCCTCCGACAGGGACTGGATGGCTACACCTTC.

CDR3 sequence: CASSSGGDTYNEQFF. For the CDR3, the DNA is TGTGCCAGCAGCTCTGGGGGGGACACCTACAATGAGCAGTTCTTC. V and J are TRBV9 and TRBJ2-1; D may be TRBD2 (7 bases). CDR3 length equals 15 residues. The V gene lost 4 bases and the J gene lost 2 bases, with 13 bases spanning the gap. Germline-derived CDR1 and CDR2 are SGDLS and YYNGEE.

V usage is TRBV19 and J usage is TRBJ1-5, with a weak D call TRBD1 (5 bases). Trimming removed 6 bases at V and 0 bases at J, with 18 bases between. The CDR3 covers 17 residues. Germline loops: CDR1 LNHDA, CDR2 SQIVND (reference sequence). Here the CDR3 DNA reads TGTGCCAGTAGGGGGCCGAGGTTCGGTAATAGCAATCAGCCCCAGCATTTT. It specifies CASRGPRFGNSNQPQHF. Supplemented by reference TRBV19 and TRBJ1-5, the full variable domain reads DGGITQSPKYLFRKEGQNVTLSCEQNLNHDAMYWYRQDPGQGLRLIYYSQIVNDFQKGDIAEGYSVSREKKESFPLTVTSAQKNPTAFYLCASRGPRFGNSNQPQHFGDGTRLSIL.

The chain links TRBV28 to TRBJ1-3; the D is unclear. The CDR3 runs 14 residues. CDR1 is MDHEN and CDR2 is SYDVKM in the germline V gene. The V and J ends lost 8 bases and 0 bases respectively, with 11 bases between them. CDR3 in DNA: TGTGCCAGCGTTAAAGCGGTCTCTGGAAACACCATATATTTT. Protein sequence: CASVKAVSGNTIYF.

The chain has TRBV27 and TRBJ2-7, with D possibly matching TRBD2 (7 bases). The CDR3 is 15 amino acids. V dropped 8 bases and J dropped 4 bases, with 21 bases sitting between them. CDR1 and CDR2 from the germline V gene are MNHEY and SMNVEV (reference sequence). The CDR3 nucleotides are TGTGCCAGCTCCTCCTGGGGGGGCCTGGAATACGAGCAGTACTTC. Amino acids: CASSSWGGLEYEQYF.

The chain links TRBV7-9 to TRBJ2-3, with TRBD2 identical over 9 bases. V shed 8 bases, J shed 0 bases, and the junction held 6 bases outside the gene matches. The CDR3 runs 15 residues. In germline, CDR1 is SEHNR, CDR2 FQNEAQ (reference sequence). For the CDR3, the DNA is TGTGCCAGCGTCTTAGCGGGAGCTAGCACAGATACGCAGTATTTT. Protein sequence: CASVLAGASTDTQYF.

The chain carries TRBV5-6 and TRBJ1-4; 7 positions match TRBD1. This CDR3 comprises 14 residues. Germline V gene sequence: CDR1 SGHDT, CDR2 YYEEEE. V lost 0 bases, J lost 8 bases, and 4 bases stayed unmatched. CDR3 loop: CASSLAGQSEKLFF. For the CDR3, the DNA is TGTGCCAGCAGCTTGGCGGGACAGAGCGAAAAACTGTTTTTT.

The rearrangement joins TRBV27 to TRBJ1-2; 8 bases are a match to TRBD1. This CDR3 has 13 amino acids. Germline CDR1 MNHEY, CDR2 SMNVEV (reference sequence). Trimming took 4 bases from V and 2 from J; bases not matched to a gene: 0. CDR3 loop: CASSYRGNYGYTF. DNA for the CDR3: TGTGCCAGCAGTTACAGGGGGAACTATGGCTACACCTTC.

The CDR3 reads CASSSAGLGYTF. CDR3 in DNA: TGTGCCAGCAGTTCCGCAGGGTTGGGCTACACCTTC. The chain combines TRBV6-5 with TRBJ1-2, with TRBD1 as a possible D gene (5 bases). This CDR3 contains 12 residues. The germline CDR1 and CDR2 sequences are MNHEY and SVGAGI. Trimming removed 4 bases from V and 8 bases from J, with 11 bases in between.

V is TRBV19 and J is TRBJ1-6; the D gene is possibly TRBD1 (5 bases). The germline CDR1 and CDR2 sequences are LNHDA and SQIVND (reference sequence). V lost 4 bases and J 5 bases, leaving 15 bases between the germline ends. The CDR3 contains 16 residues. The CDR3 DNA sequence: TGTGCCAGTAGTAATCTACCGGGACCGGATAATTCACCCCTCCACTTT. As protein: CASSNLPGPDNSPLHF.

DNA of the CDR3: TGTGCCAGCAGCCTAACGCGGGGCGAGCAGTTCTTC. Protein product: CASSLTRGEQFF. The rearrangement joins TRBV5-6 to TRBJ2-1, with D possibly matching TRBD2 (6 bases). Trimming stripped 4 bases from V and 10 bases from J, with 12 bases between. The CDR3 runs 12 residues. Germline V gene lookup returns CDR1 SGHDT and CDR2 YYEEEE.

The V gene is TRBV3-1 (or the pseudogene TRBV3-2), the J gene TRBJ2-3; 8 positions agree with TRBD2. This CDR3 comprises 16 residues. V dropped 4 bases and J dropped 4; count of bases not matched to a gene: 10. Germline V gene lookup returns CDR1 LGHDT and CDR2 YNNKEL (reference sequence). The CDR3 nucleotides are TGTGCCAGCAGCCCCCATCGGGGGGGGTCCCCAGATACGCAGTATTTT. Protein sequence: CASSPHRGGSPDTQYF.

The V call is TRBV18, the J call TRBJ2-2, with TRBD1 as a possible D gene (5 bases). Germline V gene lookup returns CDR1 KGHSH and CDR2 LQKENI. The germline V and J ends were trimmed by 3 bases and 2 bases, with 10 bases remaining between them. CDR3 size: 15 residues. The CDR3 DNA sequence: TGTGCCAGCTCACCGACAGCTCTTAACACCGGGGAGCTGTTTTTT. The encoded protein is CASSPTALNTGELFF.

This clone occurred many times. This chain uses TRBV28 with TRBJ1-5; D is perhaps TRBD1 (5 bases). The CDR3 is 12 amino acids. Per germline, CDR1 MDHEN and CDR2 SYDVKM. The V end lost 6 bases, the J end lost 6 bases, and 9 bases lay between the germline ends. The CDR3 DNA is TGTGCCAGCAGAGAGGGGCCTCAGCCCCAGCATTTT. This gives the protein CASREGPQPQHF.

The chain has TRBV11-2 and TRBJ2-3, with 10 bases matching TRBD2. Germline V CDR1 and CDR2: SGHAT, FQNNGV. J lost 3 bases, V lost 0 bases, and 0 bases had no gene match. CDR3 length: 15 residues. CDR3 nucleotides: TGTGCCAGCAGCTTAGATAGCGGGAGGACAGATACGCAGTATTTT. As protein: CASSLDSGRTDTQYF. The complete variable domain, with remaining parts taken from reference TRBV11-2 and TRBJ2-3, reads EAGVAQSPRYKIIEKRQSVAFWCNPISGHATLYWYQQILGQGPKLLIQFQNNGVVDDSQLPKDRFSAERLKGVDSTLKIQPAKLEDSAVYLCASSLDSGRTDTQYFGPGTRLTVL.

V usage is TRBV11-2 and J usage is TRBJ2-7, with 9 bases that match TRBD1. The CDR3 spans 15 residues. Germline values: CDR1 SGHAT, CDR2 FQNNGV. V shed 6 bases and J 6 bases; nucleotides not matched to a gene: 12. The CDR3 reads CASRSAGTGSSEQYF. The CDR3 DNA follows: TGTGCCAGCAGGTCAGCCGGGACAGGGTCCAGCGAGCAGTACTTC.

The chain links TRBV6-2 or TRBV6-3 to TRBJ1-1; possibly TRBD1 for D (5 bases). Trimming cost V 4 bases and J 3 bases, with 9 bases left between them. Germline loops: CDR1 MNHEY, CDR2 SVGEGT. The length of the CDR3 is 13 residues. CDR3 DNA sequence: TGTGCCAGCAGTTTATGGGGGGACACTGAAGCTTTCTTT. Residues: CASSLWGDTEAFF.

The chain recombines TRBV3-1 (or the pseudogene TRBV3-2) with TRBJ1-2; D ambiguous. The germline V gene has CDR1 LGHDT and CDR2 YNNKEL (reference sequence). The CDR3 totals 15 residues. Trimming pared 4 bases from V and 7 bases from J, leaving 19 bases between. This chain's CDR3 is CASSREVAGSAGYTF. The CDR3 DNA follows: TGTGCCAGCAGCCGCGAGGTGGCGGGGTCCGCTGGCTACACCTTC.

In its sample, this clone was seen once. V and J are TRBV27 and TRBJ1-2, with TRBD1 identical over 9 bases. The CDR3 extends over 14 amino acids. Per the germline V gene, CDR1 is MNHEY and CDR2 is SMNVEV (reference sequence). The V segment lost 3 bases and the J segment 2 bases; nucleotides outside the gene matches: 1. CDR3: CASSFGTGNYGYTF. The CDR3 bases are TGTGCCAGCAGTTTCGGGACAGGGAACTATGGCTACACCTTC.

This rearrangement joins TRBV14 to TRBJ2-7; 10 positions agree with TRBD1. The V segment lost 4 bases and the J segment 4 bases; nucleotides outside the gene matches: 4. The germline gives CDR1 SGHDN, CDR2 FVKESK. This CDR3 is built from 14 residues. CDR3 sequence reads: CASSRRDRGYEQYF. The CDR3 DNA follows: TGTGCCAGCAGCCGGAGGGACAGGGGATACGAGCAGTACTTC. Drawing the rest from reference TRBV14 and TRBJ2-7, the complete variable domain is EAGVTQFPSHSVIEKGQTVTLRCDPISGHDNLYWYRRVMGKEIKFLLHFVKESKQDESGMPNNRFLAERTGGTYSTLKVQPAELEDSGVYFCASSRRDRGYEQYFGPGTRLTVT.

The V gene is TRBV5-4, the J gene TRBJ1-6; 7 nucleotides agree with TRBD1. The CDR3 spans 13 residues. Germline V lookup: CDR1 SGHNT, CDR2 YYREEE (reference sequence). The V gene end was trimmed by 1 base and the J gene end by 16 bases; junction bases not matched to a gene: 8. CDR3 DNA sequence: TGTGCCAGCAGCTTGCCCGGGACAGTATCTCTCCACTTT. It specifies CASSLPGTVSLHF.

The chain links TRBV7-2 to TRBJ1-2; perhaps TRBD1 as D (6 bases). The CDR3 is 18 residues long. Germline CDR1 reads SGHTA; CDR2 reads FQGNSA. Trimming removed 5 bases from V and 4 bases from J, with 26 bases in between. The CDR3 coding sequence is TGTGCCAGCAGCCCACGGTCGGCAGGGGCGCTCCCGGGCTATGGCTACACCTTC. It specifies CASSPRSAGALPGYGYTF.

The J gene is TRBJ1-4, the V gene TRBV7-8, with a tentative D call TRBD1 (5 bases). V was shortened by 5 bases and J by 8 bases, with 15 bases between the two germline ends. The CDR3 has 14 amino acids. CDR1 is SGHVS, CDR2 FQNEAQ, per germline. Here the CDR3 reads CASSPSGWGEKLFF. For the CDR3, the DNA is TGTGCCAGCAGCCCTAGTGGGTGGGGGGAAAAACTGTTTTTT.

The chain joins TRBV6-1 to TRBJ1-1; 7 bases fit TRBD1. V shed 4 bases and J 4 bases; nucleotides not matched to a gene: 18. Germline V gene sequence: CDR1 MNHNS, CDR2 SASEGT. The CDR3 covers 18 residues. The CDR3, as DNA: TGTGCCAGCAGTGCCCCGACAGGGAGCAGGGGCTGGGGCACTGAAGCTTTCTTT. Amino acids: CASSAPTGSRGWGTEAFF.

The J gene is TRBJ2-3, the V gene TRBV6-1; 10 nucleotides match TRBD2. The V gene end was trimmed by 4 bases and the J gene end by 2 bases; junction bases not matched to a gene: 6. Per the germline V gene, CDR1 is MNHNS and CDR2 is SASEGT. The CDR3 length is 16 residues. The CDR3 sequence: CASSGLSGRLTDTQYF. CDR3 nucleotides: TGTGCCAGCAGTGGACTTAGCGGGAGGCTCACAGATACGCAGTATTTT.

This chain links TRBV29-1 with TRBJ2-5; D possibly uses TRBD1 or TRBD2 (6 bases each). The CDR3 extends over 14 amino acids. Trimming left V 7 bases short and J 2 bases short, with 17 bases between. CDR1 is SQVTM, CDR2 ANQGSEA, per germline. The CDR3 DNA reads TGCAGCGCCATGGGGGGCGGCACTCAAGAGACCCAGTACTTC. It specifies CSAMGGGTQETQYF.

The genes are TRBV15 and TRBJ2-3, with D unresolved. Trimming stripped 2 bases from V and 0 bases from J, with 9 bases between. CDR1 is LNHNV and CDR2 is YYDKDF in the germline V gene (reference sequence). The CDR3 length is 15 residues. The CDR3 region is CATSRQVQSTDTQYF. CDR3 DNA: TGTGCCACCAGCAGACAGGTTCAAAGCACAGATACGCAGTATTTT.

The rearrangement joins TRBV28 to TRBJ2-5; no clear D. This CDR3 region has 14 residues. Trimming cost V 6 bases and J 4 bases, with 15 bases left between them. Germline-derived CDR1 and CDR2 are MDHEN and SYDVKM. CDR3 sequence (DNA): TGTGCCAGCAGCTTTATCCGGTTCCCAGAGACCCAGTACTTC. It specifies CASSFIRFPETQYF.

The V and J genes are TRBV11-2 and TRBJ2-7; 7 bases fit TRBD1. The CDR3 extends over 14 amino acids. Germline lookup yields CDR1 SGHAT and CDR2 FQNNGV. The V segment lost 5 bases and the J segment 5 bases; nucleotides outside the gene matches: 9. The CDR3 region is CASSPRQGGHEQYF. Written as DNA, the CDR3 is TGTGCCAGCAGCCCACGACAGGGTGGCCACGAGCAGTACTTC.